This T cell receptor (beta chain) comes out of a study of blood T cell repertoires in COVID-19. Study-level information: Specimens from acute and convalescent COVID-19 originated in the United States, Italy and Spain. In each case, the material was cDNA or gDNA derived from T cells, B-cell-depleted T cells, or PBMCs.

How the authors handled the data: Using reference gene primer amplification, nucleated cell counts were estimated. This table comes from immunoSEQ multiplex PCR, and its TCRdb copy is limited to in-frame clones, with some not included. The V and J calls and the clone size are those of that table, but D and trimming were determined from the DNA. The sample shows a few hundred thousand clones, about 83% of them seen only once. Turning to this clone: The same CDR3 arises from other DNA sequences in this sample as well.

The sequenced material came from peripheral blood. The receptor was isolated from an elderly man with acute or convalescent COVID-19.

The CDR3 is CASSPGTDNSPLHF. DNA of the CDR3: TGTGCCAGCTCACCAGGGACAGATAATTCACCCCTCCACTTT. The J gene is TRBJ1-6, the V gene TRBV18; 7 bases are shared with TRBD1. Trimming took 2 bases from V and 5 from J; bases not matched to a gene: 0. The CDR3 extends over 14 amino acids. Germline values: CDR1 KGHSH, CDR2 LQKENI.